The sequence of this T cell receptor beta chain was determined in a study of blood T cell repertoires in COVID-19 (dated by TCRdb to 2020 to 2022). Context from the whole study: Samples from collaborators originated in the United States, Italy and Spain and spanned both the acute and convalescent phases of COVID-19. The samples were drawn from the first 160 participants of the ongoing ImmuneRACE study and from some 1,300 subjects provided by 6 global collaborators. The repertoires were made available in a free public database intended to serve as a resource for research on the immune response to SARS-CoV-2. Sample metadata almost always included a de-identified subject ID, COVID-19 status, age in years and sex. The dataset comprised deeply sampled blood TCRbeta repertoires from subjects exposed to, actively infected with, or recovered from COVID-19. Where HLA class I and class II types were available, the types were taken from metadata supplied by the sample provider, not from assay-based typing. The prospective study material was composed of cDNA or gDNA derived from T cells, B-cell-depleted T cells, or PBMCs. General conclusions and limits of the study: The quantity of clinical and demographic metadata differed by source and by participant and was supplied without curation.

This clone has just a few counts. What antigen it recognizes has not been identified. It has no much larger one-base neighbor in the sample; base qualities were not kept. Compared with germline, V lacks 7 bases and J lacks 3 bases; bases without a gene match: 11. For CDR1 and CDR2, the germline V gene lists SGHAT and FQNNGV. The CDR3 numbers 15 residues from cysteine through phenylalanine. Only the CDR3 DNA stays, 45 bases, in frame from base 1. Participants in the prospective study were aged 18 to 89 years, lived in about two dozen United States geographic areas, and enrolled through a virtual design. In the prospective study, cohorts were assigned on the basis of participant-reported clinical history obtained from a screening survey and a study questionnaire. For ImmuneRACE Cohort 3, a participant was defined as recovered based on two consecutive negative NP/OP PCR tests, clearance by a healthcare professional, or resolution of symptoms. In the prospective study, mobile phlebotomists collected whole blood, serum and a nasopharyngeal or oropharyngeal swab from each participant. Prospective study participants could optionally give additional blood draws and questionnaires over an approximately two-month period. Before DNA extraction, blood samples from the prospective study were shipped at room temperature or frozen.

The immunoSEQ Assay, a bias-controlled multiplex PCR, was used to amplify TCRbeta CDR3 regions from genomic DNA. Processing in the source paper ran as follows. Nucleated cell counts per sample were estimated from amplification of reference gene primers within the assay. Sequence reads were collapsed and filtered to measure the absolute abundance of every unique TCRbeta CDR3 rearrangement. For each sample, productive Simpson clonality was calculated by taking the square root of Simpson's diversity index across productive rearrangements. TCRdb's version of the immuneACCESS table is confined to in-frame rearrangements and falls short of the full clone set. An unresolved V gene accounts for under half of the shortfall where checked; the remainder is of unknown origin. That table is the source of V, J and clone size, and D and trimming were worked out from the DNA. In this sample the table shows 150,000 to 200,000 clones, around 80% of which occur a single time. The ten largest clones represent roughly 6% of the sample.

The receptor was isolated from a man aged 40-49 years who had recovered from COVID-19. Recombination linked TRBV11-2 to TRBJ2-5, and 7 bases in between align with TRBD2. The specimen sequenced was PBMCs or T cells enriched from blood (not recorded which). The CDR3 region has the sequence CASTLGGTTEETQYF. The DNA sequence reads TGTGCCAGCACCCTCGGAGGGACTACTGAAGAGACCCAGTACTTC.